A selection of T cell receptor beta chains follows, all from one sample in a study of T cell responses to AZD1222 COVID-19 vaccine. TCRdb's copy holds only in-frame clones and misses some; the assay was immunoSEQ multiplex PCR. Seen here are 170,000 or so clones, approximately 90% observed once, and the top ten hold roughly 2.8%. Here the sequenced sample was peripheral blood, taken on day 0 of AZD1222 vaccination. All receptors derive from an adult in good health. Both conserved end residues are part of each CDR3. D genes are given only for firm matches. Clone size, where shown, is once, few, many, or a class for clones that have expanded.

CASGLWTGGPPRDGYTF | TGTGCTAGTGGTTTGTGGACAGGGGGACCCCCCAGGGATGGCTACACCTTC | TRBV12-5 | TRBD1 | NA | TRBJ1-2
CASRTGLGPYNEQFF | TGTGCCAGCAGGACGGGACTGGGGCCCTACAATGAGCAGTTCTTC | TRBV2 | NA | NA | TRBJ2-1
CSVETGTGGDYGYTF | TGCAGCGTTGAAACCGGGACAGGGGGCGACTATGGCTACACCTTC | TRBV29-1 | TRBD1 | few | TRBJ1-2
CASSIEGSSGNTIYF | TGTGCCAGTAGTATCGAGGGAAGCTCTGGAAACACCATATATTTT | TRBV19 | NA | once | TRBJ1-3
CAAQGARGYTF | TGTGCCGCACAGGGGGCTCGGGGCTACACCTTC | TRBV6-5 | TRBD1 | few | TRBJ1-2
CASSLGRTVNTDTQYF | TGTGCCAGCAGCTTGGGGAGGACAGTGAACACAGATACGCAGTATTTT | TRBV7-2 | NA | NA | TRBJ2-3
CASSSLAPERTAYEQYF | TGTGCCAGCAGCTCCCTGGCACCCGAGCGGACAGCCTACGAGCAGTACTTC | TRBV6-2/TRBV6-3 | NA | NA | TRBJ2-7
CASSYSALTPRREQYF | TGTGCCAGCAGTTACTCTGCCCTAACGCCCCGGCGCGAGCAGTACTTC | TRBV6-5 | NA | NA | TRBJ2-7
CASTLDSSGAQYF | TGTGCCAGTACCTTGGACAGCTCCGGGGCCCAGTACTTC | TRBV19 | NA | NA | TRBJ2-5
CASSFSVDQPQHF | TGTGCCAGCAGCTTCAGCGTGGATCAGCCCCAGCATTTT | TRBV3-1/TRBV3-2 | NA | NA | TRBJ1-5
CASSSSLGTQFF | TGTGCCAGCAGTAGTTCGTTGGGGACGCAGTTCTTC | TRBV6-5 | NA | once | TRBJ2-1
CASGSSNEKLFF | TGTGCCTCGGGCAGTAGCAATGAAAAACTGTTTTTT | TRBV19 | NA | NA | TRBJ1-4
CATSRAGTAYEQYF | TGTGCCACCAGCAGAGCTGGGACAGCCTACGAGCAGTACTTC | TRBV15 | TRBD1 | few | TRBJ2-7
CASSSSQGVFTEAFF | TGCGCCAGCAGCTCCTCACAGGGGGTCTTCACTGAAGCTTTCTTT | TRBV5-1 | TRBD1 | NA | TRBJ1-1
CASSTRRDRDYEQYF | TGTGCCAGTAGTACCCGGAGGGACAGGGACTACGAGCAGTACTTC | TRBV19 | TRBD1 | few | TRBJ2-7
CASGESSHYEQYF | TGTGCCAGCGGAGAATCCTCCCACTACGAGCAGTACTTC | TRBV6-5 | NA | NA | TRBJ2-7
CASTQGPEQYF | TGTGCCAGCACCCAAGGGCCCGAGCAGTACTTC | TRBV2 | NA | NA | TRBJ2-7
CASSLANNRDGYTF | TGCGCCAGCAGCCTAGCCAATAACCGCGATGGCTACACCTTC | TRBV4-3 | NA | NA | TRBJ1-2
CASSRQGATNEKLFF | TGTGCCAGCTCGCGACAGGGTGCAACTAATGAAAAACTGTTTTTT | TRBV18 | TRBD1 | NA | TRBJ1-4
CASRGRTGDGQPQHF | TGTGCCAGTAGAGGAAGGACAGGGGATGGTCAGCCCCAGCATTTT | TRBV19 | TRBD1 | NA | TRBJ1-5
CASSYSGANTEAFF | TGTGCCAGCAGTTACTCGGGTGCCAACACTGAAGCTTTCTTT | TRBV6-5 | NA | NA | TRBJ1-1
CASSGGSPLHF | TGTGCCAGCAGTGGGGGTTCACCCCTCCACTTT | TRBV2 | NA | NA | TRBJ1-6
CASSRGRGQYNEQFF | TGTGCCAGCAGCCGAGGGCGGGGGCAATACAATGAGCAGTTCTTC | TRBV3-1/TRBV3-2 | NA | NA | TRBJ2-1
CASSSRNTGELFF | TGTGCCAGCAGCTCTCGAAACACCGGGGAGCTGTTTTTT | TRBV7-3 | NA | few | TRBJ2-2
CASSPAGVYLIHF | TGTGCCAGCAGCCCGGCCGGTGTCTATTTGATCCATTTT | TRBV7-8 | NA | NA | TRBJ1-5
CASSPRGLNYEQYF | TGTGCCAGCAGCCCCAGGGGGCTCAACTACGAGCAGTACTTC | TRBV3-1/TRBV3-2 | TRBD1 | NA | TRBJ2-7
CASSHSGTEANYGYTF | TGTGCCAGCAGCCACTCCGGGACAGAGGCTAACTATGGCTACACCTTC | TRBV6-2/TRBV6-3 | TRBD1 | NA | TRBJ1-2
CASSLLGGGNEQFF | TGCGCCAGCAGCCTTCTCGGGGGCGGAAATGAGCAGTTCTTC | TRBV5-1 | NA | once | TRBJ2-1